The 18 T cell receptor beta chains below were found in one sample sequenced in a study of shared clonotypes between healthy human individuals. TCRdb's copy holds only in-frame clones and misses some; the assay was immunoSEQ multiplex PCR. The sample has about 2.1 million clones; about 93% are singletons. Naive CD8 cells comprised CD45RO-negative, CCR7-positively selected cells, excluding terminally differentiated effector memory CD45RA+ cells. Input material: naive CD8+ T cells from PBMCs. These receptor sequences come from a man aged 18 to 29 in good health. Some clones in this sample may be carry-over from other donors' samples.

This chain connects TRBV13 to TRBJ1-1; 7 bases agree with TRBD1. J lost 2 bases, V lost 7 bases, and 4 bases had no gene match. Germline loops: CDR1 PRHDT, CDR2 FYEKMQ (reference sequence). CDR3 length: 13 amino acids. CDR3 sequence reads: CASTRDSNTEAFF. In DNA form, the CDR3 reads TGTGCCAGCACCCGGGACAGTAACACTGAAGCTTTCTTT.

About this clone itself: The same CDR3 can be traced to other DNA sequences in this sample. The V gene is TRBV6-5, the J gene TRBJ1-5, with D perhaps matching TRBD1 (5 bases). CDR1 MNHEY and CDR2 SVGAGI come from the germline V gene. CDR3 length equals 15 residues. With 6 bases removed from V and 1 base from J, the gap between germline ends came to 13 bases. CDR3 nucleotides: TGTGCCAGCAGCGCTGGGACGGGGAGCAATCAGCCCCAGCATTTT. Amino acid sequence: CASSAGTGSNQPQHF.

The V and J genes are TRBV4-3 and TRBJ2-7; 12 bases fit TRBD2. V shed 5 bases and J 0 bases; nucleotides not matched to a gene: 5. The CDR3 totals 16 residues. Germline V gene data show CDR1 as LGHNA and CDR2 as YSLEER. CDR3 in amino acids: CASSMGLAGLSYEQYF. DNA for the CDR3: TGCGCCAGCAGCATGGGACTAGCGGGCCTCTCCTACGAGCAGTACTTC.

This clone was observed a few times. The chain has TRBV7-8 and TRBJ1-3; D may be TRBD1 (5 bases). Germline lookup yields CDR1 SGHVS and CDR2 FQNEAQ. This CDR3 region has 17 residues. The V and J ends lost 5 bases and 0 bases respectively, with 17 bases between them. The CDR3: CASSETDSLLSGNTIYF. CDR3 DNA: TGTGCCAGCAGCGAGACAGACAGTCTACTCTCTGGAAACACCATATATTTT.

The gene calls are TRBV27 and TRBJ2-2; D is tentatively TRBD1 or TRBD2 (5 bases each). The CDR3 runs 15 residues. Germline V gene lookup returns CDR1 MNHEY and CDR2 SMNVEV (reference sequence). Trimming shortened V by 2 bases and J by 6 bases, and 13 bases separated the two germline ends. DNA of the CDR3: TGTGCCAGCAGTTTAATGGGACCCCCAGCCGGGGAGCTGTTTTTT. This encodes CASSLMGPPAGELFF.

In the case of this clone: Other nucleotide sequences from this sample produce the same CDR3. The chain joins TRBV19 to TRBJ2-5, with 8 nucleotides matching TRBD1. CDR3 length equals 15 residues. Germline values: CDR1 LNHDA, CDR2 SQIVND (reference sequence). The V and J ends lost 1 base and 1 base, in that order; junction bases with no gene match: 2. CDR3 in DNA: TGTGCCAGTAGTATAGGTCAGGGGGCCCAAGAGACCCAGTACTTC. Its translation: CASSIGQGAQETQYF.

The chain is built from TRBV9 and TRBJ2-1; D ambiguous. Germline V lookup: CDR1 SGDLS, CDR2 YYNGEE. V was cut by 2 bases and J by 3 bases, with 9 bases left in between. CDR3 length: 14 residues. CDR3 coding DNA: TGTGCCAGCAGCGTTACACCGGGCTACAATGAGCAGTTCTTC. The encoded protein is CASSVTPGYNEQFF.

The V call is TRBV29-1, the J call TRBJ2-1, with D perhaps matching TRBD1 (5 bases). The CDR3 has 14 amino acids. CDR1 and CDR2 from the germline V gene are SQVTM and ANQGSEA. The CDR3 here is CNFRIGSGSGEQFF. The CDR3 nucleotides read TGCAACTTCCGAATCGGTTCAGGGTCAGGGGAGCAGTTCTTC.

The gene calls are TRBV5-5 and TRBJ2-7; TRBD1 matches 8 bases. V lost 6 bases and J lost 2; bases outside the gene matches: 10. Germline CDR1 and CDR2: SGHKS and YYEKEE (reference sequence). This CDR3 contains 15 residues. CDR3 loop: CASNPRGQVTYEQYF. The CDR3, as DNA: TGTGCCAGCAACCCACGGGGACAGGTCACCTACGAGCAGTACTTC.

This clone was seen only once. This chain joins TRBV4-2 and TRBJ2-7; a possible D gene is TRBD2 (5 bases). The CDR3 contains 13 residues. Germline V gene sequence: CDR1 LGHNA, CDR2 YNFKEQ. V lost 3 bases and J lost 3, with 9 bases in between. The CDR3 nucleotides are TGTGCCAGCAGCCACCCCGGAGGCTACGAGCAGTACTTC. Its translation is CASSHPGGYEQYF.

The CDR3 DNA sequence: TGTGCCAGTAGTAGCGACAGATCTAATAACTATGGCTACACCTTC. Translated: CASSSDRSNNYGYTF. This chain connects TRBV19 to TRBJ1-2; D is possibly TRBD1 (5 bases). Trimming cost V 4 bases and J 1 base, with 13 bases left between them. Germline CDR1 LNHDA, CDR2 SQIVND (reference sequence). The CDR3 is 15 residues long.

This clone occurred once. The genes are TRBV27 and TRBJ1-2, with D possibly being TRBD1 (5 bases). The V gene lost 7 bases and the J gene lost 5 bases, with 14 bases spanning the gap. CDR3 length equals 13 residues. Germline V gene lookup returns CDR1 MNHEY and CDR2 SMNVEV (reference sequence). DNA of the CDR3: TGTGCCAGCAAAGGAGGGGTAGATTATGGCTACACCTTC. Protein: CASKGGVDYGYTF.

For this clone: The sample has other DNA sequences that encode this CDR3 too. The genes are TRBV5-4 and TRBJ2-1, with a possible D match to TRBD2 (5 bases). With 4 bases removed from V and 9 bases from J, the gap between germline ends came to 8 bases. The length of the CDR3 is 11 residues. Germline V lookup: CDR1 SGHNT, CDR2 YYREEE (reference sequence). The CDR3 coding sequence is TGTGCCAGCAGCCTACTAGGTGAGCAGTTCTTC. Its translation is CASSLLGEQFF.

The genes are TRBV28 and TRBJ1-2; 9 bases fit TRBD1. Germline V CDR1 and CDR2: MDHEN, SYDVKM. The CDR3 spans 16 residues. V lost 1 base and J lost 7; bases outside the gene matches: 10. The CDR3 sequence: CASSLLRDRERFGYTF. CDR3 sequence (DNA): TGTGCCAGCAGTTTATTAAGGGACAGGGAGCGCTTTGGCTACACCTTC.

The gene calls are TRBV4-3 and TRBJ1-5; D is uncertain. CDR3 length: 15 amino acids. Germline V CDR1 and CDR2: LGHNA, YSLEER. V lost 1 base and J 1 base, leaving 8 bases between the germline ends. CDR3 DNA: TGCGCCAGCAGCCAAGTATTTTCGAGCAATCAGCCCCAGCATTTT. Residues: CASSQVFSSNQPQHF.

This clone showed up just once. This same CDR3 is encoded by further DNA sequences in the sample. The V and J genes are TRBV9 and TRBJ1-1; D not certain. The CDR3 runs 14 residues. CDR1 is SGDLS and CDR2 is YYNGEE in the germline V gene. V was clipped by 0 bases and J by 1 base, with 7 bases between them. As DNA, the CDR3 is TGTGCCAGCAGCGTAGGGCGGGGGAACACTGAAGCTTTCTTT. Translating it yields CASSVGRGNTEAFF.

This chain connects TRBV7-9 to TRBJ1-6, with 8 positions matching TRBD1. The CDR3 has 14 residues. CDR1 is SEHNR, CDR2 FQNEAQ, per germline (reference sequence). J gave up 8 bases and V 6 bases, and 6 bases lay outside the gene matches. The CDR3 DNA reads TGTGCCAGCAGGACACAGGGGGGGCATTCACCCCTCCACTTT. Protein: CASRTQGGHSPLHF. Complete variable domain (other parts from reference TRBV7-9 and TRBJ1-6): DTGVSQNPRHKITKRGQNVTFRCDPISEHNRLYWYRQTLGQGPEFLTYFQNEAQLEKSRLLSDRFSAERPKGSFSTLEIQRTEQGDSAMYLCASRTQGGHSPLHFGNGTRLTVT.

This chain uses TRBV11-2 with TRBJ2-5; D is possibly TRBD2 (6 bases). Trimming took 7 bases from V and 2 from J, leaving 17 bases between them. Germline lookup yields CDR1 SGHAT and CDR2 FQNNGV. There are 15 residues in the CDR3. The CDR3 loop reads CASKIWRDPQETQYF. CDR3 sequence (DNA): TGTGCCAGCAAGATTTGGCGGGACCCACAAGAGACCCAGTACTTC.